The 22 T cell receptor beta chains listed next were all sequenced from one sample in a study of blood T cell repertoires in COVID-19. TCRdb's copy holds only in-frame clones and misses some; the assay was immunoSEQ multiplex PCR. Here the sample spans about 280,000 clones, roughly 80% being singletons. Sequenced: PBMCs or T cells enriched from blood (not recorded which). The receptor set was obtained from a middle-aged man who had been exposed to COVID-19.

This clone was counted once. V gene TRBV30 combines with J gene TRBJ2-5, with TRBD1 matching 8 bases. The germline V gene encodes CDR1 GTSNPN and CDR2 SVGIG (reference sequence). CDR3 length: 15 residues. Trimming cost V 8 bases and J 5 bases; bases outside gene matches: 16. CDR3 protein: CAGRQRTGLGETQYF. In nucleotides, the CDR3 is TGTGCCGGCAGACAACGGACAGGGCTGGGGGAGACCCAGTACTTC.

Only a few counts were recorded for this clone. V gene TRBV3-1 (or the pseudogene TRBV3-2) combines with J gene TRBJ2-2; 7 nucleotides align to TRBD2. The length of the CDR3 is 16 residues. V shed 4 bases, J shed 6 bases, and the junction held 11 bases outside the gene matches. Per the germline V gene, CDR1 is LGHDT and CDR2 is YNNKEL (reference sequence). For the CDR3, the DNA is TGTGCCAGCAGCCTGAGCCTCCGGGCGGGGGCCGGGGAGCTGTTTTTT. This translates into CASSLSLRAGAGELFF.

The table lists this clone with a few counts. The chain combines TRBV11-3 with TRBJ2-7; 8 bases align to TRBD2. V was clipped by 5 bases and J by 4 bases; unmatched bases: 7. The CDR3 spans 14 residues. Germline V gives CDR1 SGHNT, CDR2 YENEEA. Here the CDR3 DNA reads TGTGCCAGCAGCCGTAGCGGGATCGGTTACGAGCAGTACTTC. It encodes CASSRSGIGYEQYF.

The chain employs TRBV24-1 and TRBJ2-3, with 11 positions matching TRBD2. V trimming: 4 bases; J trimming: 4 bases; junction bases outside the gene matches: 3. Germline CDR1 and CDR2: KGHDR and SFDVKD. This CDR3 region has 15 residues. This CDR3 reads CATSELAGGSDTQYF. The CDR3 region has the DNA TGTGCCACCAGTGAGCTAGCGGGAGGCTCAGATACGCAGTATTTT.

This chain connects TRBV5-7 to TRBJ1-5; D call uncertain. TRBV5-7 is known as an ORF, though its function is uncertain. The CDR3 extends over 18 amino acids. V shed 6 bases and J shed 0 bases, with 22 bases lying between them. The CDR3, as DNA: TGTGCCAGCATTACCAAGGAGCACCTACCTTATAGCAATCAGCCCCAGCATTTT. Its protein is CASITKEHLPYSNQPQHF.

This clone was recorded only once. The V and J genes are TRBV19 and TRBJ1-2; TRBD1 matches 9 bases. The germline gives CDR1 LNHDA, CDR2 SQIVND (reference sequence). This CDR3 comprises 13 residues. V trimming: 5 bases; J trimming: 7 bases; junction bases outside the gene matches: 5. The CDR3 bases are TGTGCCAGTAGTCTCCGGGACAGGGTTGGCTACACCTTC. Translated, it gives CASSLRDRVGYTF.

This chain uses TRBV7-8 with TRBJ2-7, with 7 bases that match TRBD1. This CDR3 is built from 13 residues. The J segment lost 5 bases and the V segment lost 1 base, leaving 2 bases of the junction unmatched. CDR1 is SGHVS, CDR2 FQNEAQ, per germline. CDR3 sequence reads: CASSLEGTDEQYF. The CDR3 DNA reads TGTGCCAGCAGCTTAGAGGGGACAGACGAGCAGTACTTC.

The J gene is TRBJ2-3, the V gene TRBV24-1; 15 bases line up with TRBD2. Germline V CDR1 and CDR2: KGHDR, SFDVKD. Losses at the gene ends were 4 bases for V and 6 bases for J; bases not matched to a gene: 7. This CDR3 has 17 residues. This chain's CDR3 is CATSEPGLAGGLDTQYF. The CDR3 DNA follows: TGTGCCACCAGTGAACCCGGACTAGCGGGAGGGTTGGATACGCAGTATTTT.

This sequence joins TRBV6-6 and TRBJ1-1; D uncertain. V shed 4 bases and J shed 0 bases, with 6 bases lying between them. This CDR3 contains 13 residues. Per the germline V gene, CDR1 is MNHNY and CDR2 is SVGAGI (reference sequence). CDR3 sequence: CASSLGLNTEAFF. Written as DNA, the CDR3 is TGTGCCAGCAGTTTGGGCCTGAACACTGAAGCTTTCTTT.

The chain is built from TRBV9 and TRBJ2-7, with D perhaps matching TRBD2 (5 bases). The CDR3 is 16 residues long. V was pared by 1 base and J by 0 bases, with 14 bases between. The germline gives CDR1 SGDLS, CDR2 YYNGEE. CDR3 nucleotides: TGTGCCAGCAGCGTAAGTGGTAGCGTTAGCTCCTACGAGCAGTACTTC. It translates to CASSVSGSVSSYEQYF.

This chain uses TRBV20-1 with TRBJ2-5; TRBD2 is a possible D gene (5 bases). Germline V gives CDR1 DFQATT, CDR2 SNEGSKA (reference sequence). The CDR3 length is 10 residues. V lost 6 bases and J lost 4, with 6 bases in between. The CDR3 bases are TGCAGTGCCCGGGGAGAGACCCAGTACTTC. It translates to CSARGETQYF.

The rearrangement uses TRBV27 and TRBJ2-1; TRBD1 agrees at 11 bases. The germline V gene has CDR1 MNHEY and CDR2 SMNVEV (reference sequence). The CDR3 runs to 14 residues. J was trimmed by 10 bases and V by 2 bases; bases with no gene match: 4. CDR3 residues: CASSLGQGAWEQFF. The CDR3 DNA is TGTGCCAGCAGTTTAGGACAGGGGGCTTGGGAGCAGTTCTTC.

The chain is built from TRBV12-3 or TRBV12-4 and TRBJ1-2; D is possibly TRBD1 (6 bases). Deletions cut 6 bases from V and 3 bases from J, with 11 bases between. The CDR3 extends over 13 amino acids. CDR3 in amino acids: CASSHRTDYGYTF. The CDR3 coding sequence is TGTGCCAGCAGCCATAGGACAGACTATGGCTACACCTTC.

The chain is built from TRBV19 and TRBJ1-3, with 9 bases fitting TRBD1. The CDR3 sequence is 14 residues long. Germline loops: CDR1 LNHDA, CDR2 SQIVND (reference sequence). V lost 3 bases to trimming and J lost 3 bases; unmatched junction nucleotides: 0. The CDR3 DNA follows: TGTGCCAGTAGTATGGGACAGGGTGGAAACACCATATATTTT. As protein: CASSMGQGGNTIYF.

This sequence joins TRBV5-6 and TRBJ2-7; TRBD2 aligns across 7 bases. The V gene's germline CDR1 is SGHDT and CDR2 YYEEEE. The CDR3 is 16 amino acids. With 0 bases clipped from V and 0 bases from J, the junction kept 6 bases outside the gene matches. The CDR3 DNA is TGTGCCAGCAGCTTGGGAGCCGGCGGGAGCTCCTACGAGCAGTACTTC. Its protein is CASSLGAGGSSYEQYF.

The genes are TRBV12-3 or TRBV12-4 and TRBJ2-1; 7 bases are shared with TRBD2. J was trimmed by 9 bases and V by 4 bases; bases with no gene match: 3. This CDR3 region has 12 residues. Written as DNA, the CDR3 is TGTGCCAGCAGTTATTCGGGGGGTGAGCAGTTCTTC. Protein: CASSYSGGEQFF.

This clone came up once. This sequence joins TRBV10-2 and TRBJ2-7; D not resolved. Trimming took 7 bases from V and 3 from J, leaving 13 bases between them. Germline V CDR1 and CDR2: WSHSY, SAAADI. The CDR3 runs 13 residues. The CDR3, as DNA: TGCGCCAGCAAGAAGAGGTCGGGCTACGAGCAGTACTTC. Its protein product is CASKKRSGYEQYF.

Details on this clone: This sample also contains other DNA sequences that code for the same CDR3. The J gene is TRBJ2-3, the V gene TRBV7-9; D uncertain. This CDR3 comprises 12 residues. The V end was cut by 5 bases, the J end by 4 bases, with 7 bases between. CDR1 is SEHNR and CDR2 is FQNEAQ in the germline V gene (reference sequence). CDR3 DNA sequence: TGTGCCAGCAGCCTTGTTGCAGATACGCAGTATTTT. Its protein product is CASSLVADTQYF.

The J gene is TRBJ2-7, the V gene TRBV19; D is perhaps TRBD2 (5 bases). With 6 bases removed from V and 7 bases from J, the gap between germline ends came to 16 bases. This CDR3 contains 13 residues. The germline V gene encodes CDR1 LNHDA and CDR2 SQIVND (reference sequence). The CDR3 sequence: CASSRLSSPEQYF. For the CDR3, the DNA is TGTGCCAGTAGCAGACTAAGCTCACCAGAGCAGTACTTC.

About this clone itself: In the same sample, other DNA sequences code for this CDR3. V is TRBV18 and J is TRBJ1-3, with TRBD1 matching 8 bases. The CDR3 loop spans 15 amino acids. The V and J ends lost 3 bases and 0 bases, in that order; junction bases with no gene match: 1. CDR1 and CDR2 from the germline V gene are KGHSH and LQKENI. CDR3 DNA sequence: TGTGCCAGCTCACCGGGACAGGCCTCTGGAAACACCATATATTTT. Encoded protein: CASSPGQASGNTIYF.

V is TRBV29-1 and J is TRBJ1-5; perhaps TRBD1 as D (5 bases). Looked up from germline, CDR1 is SQVTM and CDR2 is ANQGSEA. This CDR3 has 13 residues. Trimming left V 7 bases short and J 3 bases short, with 13 bases between. The CDR3, as DNA: TGCAGCGCGAGGGGCGCGGACAATCAGCCCCAGCATTTT. Translating it yields CSARGADNQPQHF.

The chain is built from TRBV30 and TRBJ1-5; D perhaps matches TRBD1 (6 bases). This CDR3 is 16 amino acids long. Looked up from germline, CDR1 is GTSNPN and CDR2 is SVGIG (reference sequence). V lost 0 bases and J lost 6, with 18 bases in between. CDR3 coding DNA: TGTGCCTGGAGTGTACCAACAGGGTCTTGGGTTCAGCCCCAGCATTTT. Translation: CAWSVPTGSWVQPQHF.